A selection of T cell receptor beta chains follows, all from one sample in a study of vaccination effects on CD4 cells after COVID-19. Assay: immunoSEQ multiplex PCR; the TCRdb copy retains only in-frame clones and omits some. Seen here are approximately 65,000 clones, 74% observed once, and the top ten hold about 1.6%. No cognate antigen is known for these TCRs. This material consisted of CD4+ T cells from PBMCs cultured with HCoV-229E spike peptides, taken after COVID-19 vaccination. The receptors stem from a human donor who received a COVID-19 vaccine. CDR3s leave out the opening cysteine and the closing phenylalanine or tryptophan. Fields, in order: V gene, J gene, CDR3 protein.

TRBV20-1	TRBJ1-5	SASVEGRSNQPQH
TRBV10-3	TRBJ2-5	AISESQETQY
TRBV6-2/TRBV6-3	TRBJ1-5	ASSYFRLRSNQPQH
TRBV29-1	TRBJ1-4	SGRRATNEKLF
TRBV6-6	TRBJ2-3	ASSLNILVESSIDTQY
TRBV7-2	TRBJ2-3	ASSLSVTDTQY
TRBV7-2	TRBJ2-5	ASSLGGTGIGKTQY
TRBV28	TRBJ1-5	ASSSLRDRETQPQH
TRBV27	TRBJ1-5	ATGTANQPQH
TRBV3-1/TRBV3-2	TRBJ1-2	ASSQDGPDWAVGYT
TRBV3-1/TRBV3-2	TRBJ2-3	ASSSMAHPYNTDTQY
TRBV7-2	TRBJ2-6	ASSLRLAGGTGANVLT
TRBV3-1/TRBV3-2	TRBJ1-6	ASTFRRQQSPLH